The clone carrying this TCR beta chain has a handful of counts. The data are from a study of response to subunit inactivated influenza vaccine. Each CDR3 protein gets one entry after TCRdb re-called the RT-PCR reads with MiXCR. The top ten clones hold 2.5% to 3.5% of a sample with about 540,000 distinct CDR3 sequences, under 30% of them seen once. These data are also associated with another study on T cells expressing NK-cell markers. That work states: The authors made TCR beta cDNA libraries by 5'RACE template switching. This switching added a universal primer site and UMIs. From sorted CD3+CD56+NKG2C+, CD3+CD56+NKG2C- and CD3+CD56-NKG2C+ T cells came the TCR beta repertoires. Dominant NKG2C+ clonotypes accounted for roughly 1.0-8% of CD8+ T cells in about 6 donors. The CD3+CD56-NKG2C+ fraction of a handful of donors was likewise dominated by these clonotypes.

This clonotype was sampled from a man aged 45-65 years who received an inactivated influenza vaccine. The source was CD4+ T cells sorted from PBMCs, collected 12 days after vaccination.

CDR3 sequence reads: CAWIPSGTDTQYF. The CDR3 nucleotides are TGTGCCTGGATCCCCTCAGGGACAGATACGCAGTATTTT. The V gene is TRBV30, the J gene TRBJ2-3, with D perhaps matching TRBD1 (5 bases). Germline CDR1 and CDR2: GTSNPN and SVGIG (reference sequence). CDR3 length equals 13 residues. With 4 bases removed from V and 3 bases from J, the gap between germline ends came to 11 bases.